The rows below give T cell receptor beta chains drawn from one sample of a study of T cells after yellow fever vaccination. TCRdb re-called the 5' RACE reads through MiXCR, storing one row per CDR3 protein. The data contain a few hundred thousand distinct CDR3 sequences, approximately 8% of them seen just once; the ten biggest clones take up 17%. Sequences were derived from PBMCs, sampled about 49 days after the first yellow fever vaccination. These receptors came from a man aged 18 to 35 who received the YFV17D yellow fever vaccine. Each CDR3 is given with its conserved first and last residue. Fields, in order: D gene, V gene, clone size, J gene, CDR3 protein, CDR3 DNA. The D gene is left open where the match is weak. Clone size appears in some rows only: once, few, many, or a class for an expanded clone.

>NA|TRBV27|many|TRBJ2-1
CASSPAGTVNEQFF
TGTGCCAGCAGTCCGGCGGGGACAGTCAATGAGCAGTTCTTC
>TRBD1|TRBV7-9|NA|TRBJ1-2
CASSLRGQGDGYTF
TGTGCCAGCAGCTTGAGGGGACAGGGAGATGGCTACACCTTC
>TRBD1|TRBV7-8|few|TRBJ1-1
CASSLRRGPDTEAFF
TGTGCCAGCAGCCTCCGCAGGGGGCCGGACACTGAAGCTTTCTTT
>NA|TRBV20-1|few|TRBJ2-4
CSARVQLAKNIQYF
TGCAGTGCTAGAGTTCAGCTAGCCAAAAACATTCAGTACTTC
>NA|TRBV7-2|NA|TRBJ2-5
CASSSSQETQYF
TGTGCCAGCAGCTCCTCCCAAGAGACCCAGTACTTC
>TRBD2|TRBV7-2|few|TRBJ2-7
CASSPGLAGGYEQYF
TGTGCCAGCAGCCCGGGTCTAGCGGGGGGATACGAGCAGTACTTC
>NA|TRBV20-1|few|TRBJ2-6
CSASIASGANVLTF
TGCAGTGCTAGCATCGCGTCTGGGGCCAACGTCCTGACTTTC
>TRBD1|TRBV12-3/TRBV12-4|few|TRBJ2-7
CASRGTGVAYEQYF
TGTGCCAGCAGGGGGACAGGGGTGGCGTACGAGCAGTACTTC
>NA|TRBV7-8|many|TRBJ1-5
CASSLVTGRQPQHF
TGTGCCAGCAGCTTAGTGACAGGTCGGCAGCCCCAGCATTTT
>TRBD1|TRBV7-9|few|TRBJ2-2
CASRLGTDTGELFF
TGTGCCAGCAGACTTGGGACAGACACCGGGGAGCTGTTTTTT
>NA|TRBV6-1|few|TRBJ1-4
CASRKISPGRDEKLFF
TGTGCCAGCAGAAAGATATCACCAGGGAGGGATGAAAAACTGTTTTTT
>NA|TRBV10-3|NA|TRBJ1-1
CAISDAGTVYGVDTEAFF
TGTGCCATCAGTGATGCGGGGACGGTATACGGGGTCGACACTGAAGCTTTCTTT
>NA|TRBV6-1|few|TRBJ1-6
CASSLTGRANSPLHF
TGTGCCAGCAGTCTAACGGGCAGGGCGAATTCACCCCTCCACTTT
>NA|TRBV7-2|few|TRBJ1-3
CASSLVLGLGNTIYF
TGTGCCAGCAGCTTAGTGCTGGGTTTAGGAAACACCATATATTTT
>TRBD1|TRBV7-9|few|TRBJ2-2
CASSLGSGTADTGELFF
TGTGCCAGCAGCTTAGGTTCCGGGACAGCTGACACCGGGGAGCTGTTTTTT
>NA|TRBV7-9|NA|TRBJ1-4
CASSVVRARSLKF
TGTGCCAGCAGCGTCGTGAGGGCCCGATCTCTGAAATTT
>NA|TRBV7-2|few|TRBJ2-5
CASSLEWGGETQYF
TGTGCCAGCAGCTTAGAGTGGGGAGGCGAGACCCAGTACTTC
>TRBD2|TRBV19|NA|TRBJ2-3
CASSATSGASTDTQYF
TGTGCCAGTAGCGCCACTAGCGGGGCTAGCACAGATACGCAGTATTTT
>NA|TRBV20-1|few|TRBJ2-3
CSASSLFTDTQYF
TGCAGTGCTAGTAGCCTGTTCACAGATACGCAGTATTTT
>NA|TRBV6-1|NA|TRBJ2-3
CASRETTRPDTQYF
TGTGCCAGCAGAGAGACAACTAGGCCAGATACGCAGTATTTT
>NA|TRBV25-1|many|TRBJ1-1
CASSAQQNTEAFF
TGTGCCAGCAGTGCCCAACAGAACACTGAAGCTTTCTTT
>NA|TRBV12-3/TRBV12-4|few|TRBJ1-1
CASSFSQVGTFF
TGTGCCAGCAGTTTCTCACAGGTTGGTACTTTCTTT
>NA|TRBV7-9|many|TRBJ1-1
CASRATANTEAFF
TGTGCCAGCAGGGCTACAGCGAACACTGAAGCTTTCTTT